This T cell receptor (beta chain) appears in the sequencing data of a study of shared clonotypes between healthy human individuals (dated by TCRdb to the early 2020s). For the study in its entirety: The cohort included three men and a couple of women between 18 and 49 years of age. For each donor, CD4 naive and CD4 memory were each run on three plates, CD8 naive on two plates, and CD8 memory on one plate. The study deeply sequenced blood TCR repertoires of about 5 healthy adults to estimate repertoire size and the extent of clonotype sharing between individuals. To increase sequencing depth and limit assay-specific biases, different laboratories used diverse techniques to prepare libraries and sequence TCR repertoires. Per donor, leukapheresis produced somewhere between about 0.9 and 9.5 billion PBMCs.

What the authors observed across the whole study: Only blood was sampled, and tissue TCR repertoires likely differ from those in blood. Based on pairwise subsampling, the degree of clonotype sharing among donors was expected to be affected by sequencing depth. Clonotypes shared by all four sorted-subset donors showed higher generation probabilities than non-shared clonotypes. Larger estimated clonotype richness was generally found for naive subsets than for memory subsets. Sharing across several donors was observed for about 5% of naive CD4, 3.5% of naive CD8, about 2.5% of memory CD4, and around 0.44% of memory CD8 clonotypes. Because the study included a small number of donors, the genetic and exposure-history diversity represented was limited. Incomplete sequencing was indicated by rarefaction of sorted-subset datasets, despite the large sequencing depth.

For the CD8 naive samples, CD45RO-negative cells were positively selected for CCR7, yielding a CD45RA+CCR7+ population from which TemRA cells were excluded. Healthy HIV-negative adults with no recently reported acute infections or vaccinations were included as donors. Only Caucasian adults living in Nashville, Tennessee, USA were represented among the donors. Blood was collected by leukapheresis, and PBMCs were isolated by Ficoll-Histopaque density gradient centrifugation and then cryopreserved in liquid nitrogen vapor phase. Purity and quantity of every magnetically sorted T cell population were checked by analytical flow cytometry. Genomic DNA was isolated from each sorted fraction and quantified by UV absorbance on a Nanodrop 2000c. About this clone: Its antigen remains unidentified. The sample holds no much larger clone one base away, and base qualities are not on file.

Using the deep immunoSEQ assay, multiplex PCR amplified TCR CDR3 regions from genomic DNA. For each cell subset, the extracted genomic DNA was distributed evenly across all wells of several immunoSEQ 96-well plates, and each plate served as one replicate. For sorted subsets, each replicate PCR was loaded with 200 ng genomic DNA, equivalent to 30,000 or so T cell genomes. The purified libraries were quantified using a Qubit 3.0 fluorometer, sized with a Bioanalyzer 2100, and then quantified again using the KAPA Library Quantification kit. Each immunoSEQ 96-well plate was sequenced on its own single-read 150-cycle Illumina NextSeq 550 flow cell. Per the authors' processing: Because only junctional sequences without quality scores were contained in the immunoSEQ output, filtering matching that applied to full-length reads could not be performed. To assign V/J genes and CDR3, sequences were annotated against IMGT germline references using PyIR, a Python wrapper for IgBLAST v1.9. Any read was removed if the V/J assignment was weak (E-value above 1e-6), the CDR3 was missing, or the read contained stop codons, out-of-frame junctions, or ambiguous translated residues. V3J clonotypes were defined as sequences sharing the same inferred V gene, J gene, and CDR3 amino acid sequence. Percentage overlap between repertoires was computed as shared unique clonotypes divided by the size of the smaller repertoire. Three approaches were used to assess repertoire richness: RTK rarefaction, the Chao1 estimator, and Recon v2.1 estimates of unobserved clonotypes. OLGA was used to compute generation probabilities for all TCRbeta clonotypes that the gDNA method yielded from a few donors. What TCRdb holds here is the immuneACCESS table cut down to in-frame rearrangements. Part of the clones is not present; checked against another copy, under half of the missing clones reflect an unresolved V gene, and the others are unexplained. V and J calls and clone size are those listed in that table; D and trimming were worked out from the DNA. In this sample the table shows hundreds of thousands of clones, roughly 96% of which occur a single time. Of the sample, around 0.1% is held by the ten largest clones.

The receptor's source is a woman in her thirties in good health. Sequencing was carried out using naive CD8+ T cells sorted from blood. This specimen's cell subset or site label, per the study, means: CD45RA+CCR7+.

CDR3 loop: CASRRTEYQETQYF. The DNA sequence follows: TGCGCCAGCAGGCGGACAGAGTACCAAGAGACCCAGTACTTC. The sequence is built from TRBV5-1 and TRBJ2-5, and possibly TRBD1, on 6 matching bases. From the cysteine through the phenylalanine, the CDR3 covers 14 amino acids. Of all the DNA, just the CDR3 is kept, 42 bases in frame from base 1. The junction carries 11 bases between V and J, which are trimmed by 5 bases and 0 bases respectively. CDR1 and CDR2, looked up from the germline V gene, are SGHRS and YFSETQ.